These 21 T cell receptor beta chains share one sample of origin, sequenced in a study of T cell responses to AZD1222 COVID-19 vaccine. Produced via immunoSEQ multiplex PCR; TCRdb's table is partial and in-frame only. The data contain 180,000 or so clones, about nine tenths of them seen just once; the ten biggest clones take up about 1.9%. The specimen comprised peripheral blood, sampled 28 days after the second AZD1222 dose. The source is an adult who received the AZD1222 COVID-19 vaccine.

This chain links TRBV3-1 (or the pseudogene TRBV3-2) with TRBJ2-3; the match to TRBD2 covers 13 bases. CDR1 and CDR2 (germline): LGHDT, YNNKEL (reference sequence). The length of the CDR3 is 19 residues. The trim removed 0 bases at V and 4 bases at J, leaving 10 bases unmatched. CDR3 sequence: CASSQDKLAGGHRADTQYF. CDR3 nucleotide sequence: TGTGCCAGCAGCCAAGATAAACTAGCGGGGGGGCATAGGGCAGATACGCAGTATTTT.

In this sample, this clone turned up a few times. The CDR3 DNA sequence: TGTGCCAGCAGCCAAGGCCAGGGAAGCCATGAGCAGTTCTTC. This translates into CASSQGQGSHEQFF. The chain joins TRBV3-1 (or the pseudogene TRBV3-2) to TRBJ2-1; D is perhaps TRBD1 (5 bases). Germline CDR1 reads LGHDT; CDR2 reads YNNKEL (reference sequence). Trimming left V 1 base short and J 8 bases short, with 12 bases between. The CDR3 spans 14 residues.

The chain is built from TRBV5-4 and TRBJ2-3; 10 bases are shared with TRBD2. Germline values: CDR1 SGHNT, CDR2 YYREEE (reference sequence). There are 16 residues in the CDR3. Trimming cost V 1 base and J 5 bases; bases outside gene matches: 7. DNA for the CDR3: TGTGCCAGCAGCTTGTCTAGCGGGAGAGGCAGAGATACGCAGTATTTT. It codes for CASSLSSGRGRDTQYF.

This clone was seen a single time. CDR3 in DNA: TGTGCCAGTAGTTCCCGGGACGCCTCCTACGAGCAGTACTTC. It translates to CASSSRDASYEQYF. The chain uses TRBV19 and TRBJ2-7; D assignment may be TRBD1 or TRBD2 (5 bases each). Looked up from germline, CDR1 is LNHDA and CDR2 is SQIVND (reference sequence). V dropped 5 bases and J dropped 0 bases, with 11 bases sitting between them. CDR3 length: 14 residues. The complete variable domain, with remaining parts taken from reference TRBV19 and TRBJ2-7, reads DGGITQSPKYLFRKEGQNVTLSCEQNLNHDAMYWYRQDPGQGLRLIYYSQIVNDFQKGDIAEGYSVSREKKESFPLTVTSAQKNPTAFYLCASSSRDASYEQYFGPGTRLTVT.

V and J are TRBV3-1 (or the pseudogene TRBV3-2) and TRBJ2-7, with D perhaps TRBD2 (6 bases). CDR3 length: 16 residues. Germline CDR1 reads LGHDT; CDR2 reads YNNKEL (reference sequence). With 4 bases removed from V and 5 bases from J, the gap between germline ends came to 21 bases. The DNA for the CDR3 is TGTGCCAGCAGCCCCGATCCGGGACTTGCAGGCCACGAGCAGTACTTC. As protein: CASSPDPGLAGHEQYF.

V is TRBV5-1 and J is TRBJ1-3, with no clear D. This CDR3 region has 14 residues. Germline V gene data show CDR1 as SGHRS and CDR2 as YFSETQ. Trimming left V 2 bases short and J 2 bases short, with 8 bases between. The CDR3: CASSFNTPGNTIYF. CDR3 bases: TGCGCCAGCAGCTTTAATACCCCTGGAAACACCATATATTTT.

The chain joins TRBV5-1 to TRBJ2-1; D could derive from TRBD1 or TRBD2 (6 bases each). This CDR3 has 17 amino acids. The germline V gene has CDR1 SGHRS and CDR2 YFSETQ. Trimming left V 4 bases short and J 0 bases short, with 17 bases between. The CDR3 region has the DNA TGCGCCAGCAGCGCCCCAGGGGACTCAAGCTCCTACAATGAGCAGTTCTTC. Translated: CASSAPGDSSSYNEQFF.

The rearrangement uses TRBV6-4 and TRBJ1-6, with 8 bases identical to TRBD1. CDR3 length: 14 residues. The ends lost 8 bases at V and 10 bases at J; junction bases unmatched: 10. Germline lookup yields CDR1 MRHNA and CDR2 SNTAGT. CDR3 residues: CASGEGQGASPLHF. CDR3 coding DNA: TGTGCCAGCGGGGAGGGGCAGGGGGCCTCACCCCTCCACTTT.

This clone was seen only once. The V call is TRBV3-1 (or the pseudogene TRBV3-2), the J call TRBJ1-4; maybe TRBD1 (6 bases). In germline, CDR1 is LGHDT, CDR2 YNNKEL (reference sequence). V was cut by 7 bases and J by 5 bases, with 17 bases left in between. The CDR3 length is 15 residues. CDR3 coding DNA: TGTGCCAGCACCCCGGACAGCGAAGGCAATGAAAAACTGTTTTTT. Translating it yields CASTPDSEGNEKLFF.

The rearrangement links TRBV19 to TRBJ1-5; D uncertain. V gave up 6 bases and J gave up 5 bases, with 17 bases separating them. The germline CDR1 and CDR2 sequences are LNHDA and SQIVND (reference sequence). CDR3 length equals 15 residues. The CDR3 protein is CASSYLPSGDQPQHF. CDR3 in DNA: TGTGCCAGTAGCTACCTTCCCTCAGGCGATCAGCCCCAGCATTTT.

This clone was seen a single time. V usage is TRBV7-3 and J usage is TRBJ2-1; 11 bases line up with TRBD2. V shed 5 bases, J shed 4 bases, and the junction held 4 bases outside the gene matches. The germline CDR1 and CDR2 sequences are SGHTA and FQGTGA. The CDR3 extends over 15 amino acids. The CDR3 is CASSIGTSGYNEQFF. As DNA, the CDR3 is TGTGCCAGCAGCATTGGGACTAGCGGATACAATGAGCAGTTCTTC.

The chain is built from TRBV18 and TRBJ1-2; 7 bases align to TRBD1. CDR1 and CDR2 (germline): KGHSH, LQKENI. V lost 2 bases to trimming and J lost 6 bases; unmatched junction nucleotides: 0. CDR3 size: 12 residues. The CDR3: CASSPTGDGYTF. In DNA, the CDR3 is TGTGCCAGCTCACCAACAGGGGATGGCTACACCTTC.

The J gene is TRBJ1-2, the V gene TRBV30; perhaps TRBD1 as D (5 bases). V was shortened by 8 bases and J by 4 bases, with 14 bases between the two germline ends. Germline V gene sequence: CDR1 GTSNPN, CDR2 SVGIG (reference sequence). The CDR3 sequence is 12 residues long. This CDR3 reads CARTGPSYGYTF. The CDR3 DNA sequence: TGTGCCCGGACGGGGCCGTCCTATGGCTACACCTTC.

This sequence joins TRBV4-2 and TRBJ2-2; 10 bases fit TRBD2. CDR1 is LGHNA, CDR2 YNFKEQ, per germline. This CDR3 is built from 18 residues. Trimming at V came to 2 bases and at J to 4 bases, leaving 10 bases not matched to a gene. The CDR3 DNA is TGTGCCAGCAGCCAACTCGGAAGCGGGAGGGACTTCACCGGGGAGCTGTTTTTT. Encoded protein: CASSQLGSGRDFTGELFF.

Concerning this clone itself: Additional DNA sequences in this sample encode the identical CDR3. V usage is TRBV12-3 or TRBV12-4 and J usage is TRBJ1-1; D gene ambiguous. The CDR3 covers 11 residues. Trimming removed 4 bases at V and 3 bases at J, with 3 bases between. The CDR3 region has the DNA TGTGCCAGCAGTTCTTACACTGAAGCTTTCTTT. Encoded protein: CASSSYTEAFF.

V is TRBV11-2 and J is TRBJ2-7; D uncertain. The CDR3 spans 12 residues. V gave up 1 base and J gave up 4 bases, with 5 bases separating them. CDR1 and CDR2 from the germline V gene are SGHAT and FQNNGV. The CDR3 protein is CASSLGLYEQYF. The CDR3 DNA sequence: TGTGCCAGCAGCTTAGGCCTTTACGAGCAGTACTTC.

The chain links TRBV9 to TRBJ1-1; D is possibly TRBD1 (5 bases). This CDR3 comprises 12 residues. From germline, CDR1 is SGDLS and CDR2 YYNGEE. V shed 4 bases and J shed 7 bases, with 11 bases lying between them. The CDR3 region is CASSPRTNEAFF. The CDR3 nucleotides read TGTGCCAGCAGCCCCCGGACAAATGAAGCTTTCTTT.

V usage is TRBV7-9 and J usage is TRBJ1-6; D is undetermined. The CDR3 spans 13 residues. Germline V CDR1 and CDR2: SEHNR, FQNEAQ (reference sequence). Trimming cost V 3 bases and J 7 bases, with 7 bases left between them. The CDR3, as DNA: TGTGCCAGCAGCTTTCCGGCCAATTCACCCCTCCACTTT. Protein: CASSFPANSPLHF.

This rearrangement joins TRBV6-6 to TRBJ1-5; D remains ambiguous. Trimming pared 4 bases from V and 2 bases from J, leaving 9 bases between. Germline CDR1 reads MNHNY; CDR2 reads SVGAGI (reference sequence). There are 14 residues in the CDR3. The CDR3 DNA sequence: TGTGCCAGCAGTTTAGGGCCCCGCAATCAGCCCCAGCATTTT. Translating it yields CASSLGPRNQPQHF.

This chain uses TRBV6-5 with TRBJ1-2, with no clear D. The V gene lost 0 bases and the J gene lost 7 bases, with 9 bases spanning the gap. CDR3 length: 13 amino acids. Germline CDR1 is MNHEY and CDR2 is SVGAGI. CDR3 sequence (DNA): TGTGCCAGCAGTTACTCGGACGGATCTGGCTACACCTTC. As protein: CASSYSDGSGYTF.

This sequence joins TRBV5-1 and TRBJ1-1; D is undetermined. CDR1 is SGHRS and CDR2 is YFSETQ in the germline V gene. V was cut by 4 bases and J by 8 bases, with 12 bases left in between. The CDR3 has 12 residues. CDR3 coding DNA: TGCGCCAGCAGCCCGGATGGGGTGGAAGCTTTCTTT. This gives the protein CASSPDGVEAFF. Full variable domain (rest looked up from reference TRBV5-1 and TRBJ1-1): KAGVTQTPRYLIKTRGQQVTLSCSPISGHRSVSWYQQTPGQGLQFLFEYFSETQRNKGNFPGRFSGRQFSNSRSEMNVSTLELGDSALYLCASSPDGVEAFFGQGTRLTVV.